The 28 T cell receptor beta chains given below trace back to one sample, sequenced in a study of blood T cell repertoires in COVID-19. Measured with immunoSEQ multiplex PCR; TCRdb has only the in-frame clones, and not every one. Of 350,000 to 450,000 clones in the sample, about 89% are singletons; the top ten hold around 0.94%. Sequencing was done on a sample of PBMCs or T cells enriched from blood (not recorded which). These TCRs come from a woman aged 40 to 50 who had been exposed to COVID-19.

The rearrangement joins TRBV10-3 to TRBJ1-1, with no clear D. V lost 3 bases, J lost 2 bases, and 13 bases lay in between. Germline CDR1 reads ENHRY; CDR2 reads SYGVKD. The CDR3 runs 15 residues. The CDR3 DNA sequence: TGTGCCATCAGTGACCGGGGTTTTAGAAACACTGAAGCTTTCTTT. Translated, it gives CAISDRGFRNTEAFF.

This clone occurred once. The chain recombines TRBV6-1 with TRBJ1-6; D gene uncertain. CDR1 MNHNS and CDR2 SASEGT come from the germline V gene. The CDR3 spans 18 residues. V was trimmed by 0 bases and J by 0 bases, leaving 12 bases between them. CDR3 in DNA: TGTGCCAGCAGTGAAGCGCCTCTGGGGAGCTCCTATAATTCACCCCTCCACTTT. Amino acids: CASSEAPLGSSYNSPLHF.

The chain couples TRBV6-5 to TRBJ1-3, with D possibly being TRBD1 (6 bases). Germline values: CDR1 MNHEY, CDR2 SVGAGI. Trimming pared 6 bases from V and 4 bases from J, leaving 13 bases between. This CDR3 is 14 amino acids long. The CDR3: CASRDWGRGNTIYF. CDR3 nucleotide sequence: TGTGCCAGCAGAGACTGGGGGCGAGGAAACACCATATATTTT.

The chain couples TRBV27 to TRBJ1-2, with 11 bases lining up with TRBD1. V lost 4 bases to trimming and J lost 3 bases; unmatched junction nucleotides: 4. The CDR3 is 15 amino acids. Germline assignment: CDR1 MNHEY and CDR2 SMNVEV (reference sequence). The CDR3 spells CASSYGTGGHYGYTF. In DNA form, the CDR3 reads TGTGCCAGCAGTTACGGGACAGGGGGACACTATGGCTACACCTTC.

CDR3: CASSDIGTSGGLGRETQYF. Here the CDR3 DNA reads TGTGCCAGCAGCGACATTGGCACTAGCGGGGGGCTAGGTAGGGAGACCCAGTACTTC. The rearrangement uses TRBV3-1 (or the pseudogene TRBV3-2) and TRBJ2-5; 12 bases align to TRBD2. The CDR3 consists of 19 residues. V lost 5 bases, J lost 5 bases, and 18 bases stayed unmatched. Germline CDR1 is LGHDT and CDR2 is YNNKEL (reference sequence).

This chain joins TRBV4-1 and TRBJ2-7, with D unclear. Germline V gives CDR1 MGHRA, CDR2 YSYEKL. This CDR3 spans 13 amino acids. The V gene lost 0 bases and the J gene lost 7 bases, with 10 bases spanning the gap. The CDR3 loop reads CASSQEEVGEQYF. The CDR3 DNA is TGCGCCAGCAGCCAAGAAGAGGTAGGAGAGCAGTACTTC.

The chain links TRBV5-1 to TRBJ1-1; TRBD1 aligns across 9 bases. Germline CDR1 is SGHRS and CDR2 is YFSETQ. V shed 0 bases and J 0 bases; nucleotides not matched to a gene: 3. The CDR3 totals 16 residues. CDR3: CASSLARTGVNTEAFF. CDR3 DNA sequence: TGCGCCAGCAGCTTGGCCAGGACAGGGGTGAACACTGAAGCTTTCTTT.

V is TRBV15 and J is TRBJ2-3, with 8 bases fitting TRBD2. From germline, CDR1 is LNHNV and CDR2 YYDKDF (reference sequence). V trimming: 4 bases; J trimming: 3 bases; junction bases outside the gene matches: 3. The CDR3 length is 14 residues. The CDR3 DNA reads TGTGCCACCAGCATGGGGACTAGAACAGATACGCAGTATTTT. Encoded protein: CATSMGTRTDTQYF.

The rearrangement joins TRBV7-9 to TRBJ1-6; D perhaps matches TRBD1 (6 bases). Trimming removed 5 bases at V and 6 bases at J, with 14 bases between. CDR1 SEHNR and CDR2 FQNEAQ come from the germline V gene (reference sequence). This CDR3 is built from 15 residues. CDR3 nucleotides: TGTGCCAGCAGCACCCGACAGGCGAGTAATTCACCCCTCCACTTT. Its translation: CASSTRQASNSPLHF.

The chain employs TRBV7-2 and TRBJ2-1; D uncertain. Germline lookup yields CDR1 SGHTA and CDR2 FQGNSA. The CDR3 is 14 amino acids. Between the trimmed V and J ends, which lost 6 bases and 4 bases, there was a span of 13 bases. The CDR3 DNA is TGTGCCAGCAGGCGCGCTATGGTGTACAATGAGCAGTTCTTC. It specifies CASRRAMVYNEQFF.

CDR3 loop: CSASSGSKGSAQHF. In nucleotides, the CDR3 is TGCAGTGCTAGTTCAGGGTCTAAAGGTTCGGCCCAGCATTTT. The V gene is TRBV20-1, the J gene TRBJ1-5, with D possibly being TRBD1 (5 bases). CDR3 size: 14 residues. Per germline, CDR1 DFQATT and CDR2 SNEGSKA (reference sequence). V was shortened by 3 bases and J by 11 bases, with 20 bases between the two germline ends.

This chain connects TRBV3-1 (or the pseudogene TRBV3-2) to TRBJ1-1; 8 bases align to TRBD1. The germline CDR1 and CDR2 sequences are LGHDT and YNNKEL (reference sequence). The V gene end was trimmed by 6 bases and the J gene end by 1 base; junction bases not matched to a gene: 1. This CDR3 region has 13 residues. This CDR3 reads CASSDRGNTEAFF. The CDR3 DNA reads as TGTGCCAGCAGTGACAGGGGGAACACTGAAGCTTTCTTT.

The V call is TRBV10-3, the J call TRBJ2-7; maybe TRBD2 (6 bases). This CDR3 comprises 14 residues. Trimming removed 6 bases at V and 5 bases at J, with 17 bases between. Germline CDR1 is ENHRY and CDR2 is SYGVKD. In DNA form, the CDR3 reads TGTGCCATCAGCGCCTCTGGCGGGAACGACGAGCAGTACTTC. As protein: CAISASGGNDEQYF.

The chain recombines TRBV5-5 with TRBJ2-3; the D is unclear. Per germline, CDR1 SGHKS and CDR2 YYEKEE (reference sequence). V was shortened by 0 bases and J by 10 bases, with 15 bases between the two germline ends. The CDR3 sequence is 14 residues long. CDR3 residues: CASSLGGVVSAQYF. The CDR3 bases are TGTGCCAGCAGCTTGGGCGGCGTGGTCTCGGCGCAGTATTTT.

The chain combines TRBV24-1 with TRBJ1-2; no definite D call. The CDR3 has 13 amino acids. V lost 1 base, J lost 3 bases, and 5 bases lay in between. CDR1 KGHDR and CDR2 SFDVKD come from the germline V gene. For the CDR3, the DNA is TGTGCCACCAGTGATTTTACTGACTATGGCTACACCTTC. Translating gives CATSDFTDYGYTF.

The chain couples TRBV18 to TRBJ2-3; 11 bases match TRBD2. Germline V gives CDR1 KGHSH, CDR2 LQKENI. This CDR3 is built from 16 residues. V was pared by 3 bases and J by 2 bases, with 4 bases of the junction left unmatched. Written as DNA, the CDR3 is TGTGCCAGCTCACCGACTAGCGGGGCGGCCACAGATACGCAGTATTTT. As protein: CASSPTSGAATDTQYF. Drawing the rest from reference TRBV18 and TRBJ2-3, the complete variable domain is NAGVMQNPRHLVRRRGQEARLRCSPMKGHSHVYWYRQLPEEGLKFMVYLQKENIIDESGMPKERFSAEFPKEGPSILRIQQVVRGDSAAYFCASSPTSGAATDTQYFGPGTRLTVL.

This chain connects TRBV2 to TRBJ1-5; D uncertain. This CDR3 is 11 amino acids long. The V end lost 4 bases, the J end lost 11 bases, and 9 bases lay between the germline ends. Germline V gives CDR1 SNHLY, CDR2 FYNNEI. The CDR3 DNA reads TGTGCCAGCAGTGTTAGTGAAGCCCAGCATTTT. As protein: CASSVSEAQHF.

This sequence joins TRBV18 and TRBJ2-7; TRBD1 matches 7 bases. The CDR3 length is 16 residues. Looked up from germline, CDR1 is KGHSH and CDR2 is LQKENI. Unmatched junction bases numbered 9, after V lost 4 bases and J lost 0 bases. CDR3: CASSRGQRKSSYEQYF. The DNA for the CDR3 is TGTGCCAGCTCACGGGGACAGAGAAAAAGCTCCTACGAGCAGTACTTC.

This chain connects TRBV19 to TRBJ1-5; D is possibly TRBD1 (6 bases). This CDR3 is built from 16 residues. V lost 4 bases, J lost 7 bases, and 20 bases lay in between. Per germline, CDR1 LNHDA and CDR2 SQIVND (reference sequence). Here the CDR3 reads CASSRWLQGSGQPQHF. CDR3 nucleotides: TGTGCCAGTAGTAGGTGGCTACAGGGAAGCGGACAGCCCCAGCATTTT.

V usage is TRBV5-1 and J usage is TRBJ1-1, with 8 bases identical to TRBD1. Germline-derived CDR1 and CDR2 are SGHRS and YFSETQ. V shed 1 base and J 1 base; nucleotides not matched to a gene: 9. The CDR3 covers 17 residues. The CDR3 loop reads CASSLSPGGLENTEAFF. The CDR3 DNA sequence: TGCGCCAGCAGCTTGTCGCCAGGGGGCCTTGAGAACACTGAAGCTTTCTTT.

The chain employs TRBV3-1 (or the pseudogene TRBV3-2) and TRBJ2-1; 9 nucleotides align to TRBD2. V dropped 5 bases and J dropped 6; count of bases not matched to a gene: 14. In germline, CDR1 is LGHDT, CDR2 YNNKEL (reference sequence). The CDR3 loop spans 17 amino acids. CDR3 amino acids: CASSFRSIAGVPNEQFF. The CDR3 nucleotides read TGTGCCAGCAGCTTCCGATCAATAGCGGGAGTCCCCAATGAGCAGTTCTTC.

Note on this clone: Other DNA variants within this sample encode the same CDR3. The chain is built from TRBV24-1 and TRBJ1-2, with TRBD1 matching 9 bases. Trimming took 4 bases from V and 4 from J; bases not matched to a gene: 6. CDR3 length: 15 amino acids. The germline CDR1 and CDR2 sequences are KGHDR and SFDVKD. CDR3 region: CATSDPGQGAYGYTF. The DNA of the CDR3 is TGTGCCACCAGTGACCCGGGACAGGGAGCCTATGGCTACACCTTC.

The V gene is TRBV3-1 (or the pseudogene TRBV3-2), the J gene TRBJ1-1; the D gene is possibly TRBD1 (5 bases). This CDR3 region has 15 residues. Trimming pared 2 bases from V and 5 bases from J, leaving 15 bases between. The germline gives CDR1 LGHDT, CDR2 YNNKEL (reference sequence). The CDR3 bases are TGTGCCAGCAGCCAAAGCGGGGGGTGGACGACTGAAGCTTTCTTT. Amino acids: CASSQSGGWTTEAFF.

The chain links TRBV19 to TRBJ2-5, with TRBD2 matching 11 bases. The germline V gene encodes CDR1 LNHDA and CDR2 SQIVND (reference sequence). This CDR3 contains 16 residues. V dropped 9 bases and J dropped 1; count of bases not matched to a gene: 10. The CDR3 nucleotides are TGTGCCAGAGCACTAGCGGGAGACACAGGCCAAGAGACCCAGTACTTC. It yields the protein CARALAGDTGQETQYF.

The J gene is TRBJ2-3, the V gene TRBV11-2; 8 bases map to TRBD2. The CDR3 is 17 amino acids. The J segment lost 6 bases and the V segment lost 2 bases, leaving 13 bases of the junction unmatched. Germline lookup yields CDR1 SGHAT and CDR2 FQNNGV. The CDR3 sequence: CASSLPGTRGKRDTQYF. The CDR3 coding sequence is TGTGCCAGCAGCTTACCCGGGACTAGGGGGAAAAGGGATACGCAGTATTTT.

The gene calls are TRBV7-8 and TRBJ1-2; 8 bases agree with TRBD1. Unmatched junction bases numbered 4, after V lost 5 bases and J lost 8 bases. The CDR3 runs to 12 residues. CDR1 is SGHVS and CDR2 is FQNEAQ in the germline V gene. In DNA, the CDR3 is TGTGCCAGCAGCCACAGGGGGGGCGGCTACACCTTC. Its protein product is CASSHRGGGYTF.

This chain connects TRBV3-1 (or the pseudogene TRBV3-2) to TRBJ2-1; 7 nucleotides align to TRBD2. The CDR3 is 14 amino acids. V gave up 6 bases and J gave up 4 bases; unmatched junction bases: 6. Germline CDR1 is LGHDT and CDR2 is YNNKEL (reference sequence). CDR3 sequence: CASSLGGEYNEQFF. CDR3 bases: TGTGCCAGCAGTTTGGGGGGGGAATACAATGAGCAGTTCTTC.

The chain carries TRBV6-5 and TRBJ1-5; tentatively, D is TRBD1 (5 bases). The germline V gene encodes CDR1 MNHEY and CDR2 SVGAGI. The V end was cut by 6 bases, the J end by 0 bases, with 12 bases between. The CDR3 is made up of 15 amino acids. CDR3 sequence (DNA): TGTGCCAGCAGCTACGGGGGGATTAGCAATCAGCCCCAGCATTTT. Residues: CASSYGGISNQPQHF.